This TCR beta chain was sequenced for a study of response to subunit inactivated influenza vaccine. General study points: Authors suggested seasonal influenza vaccinations each recruit few new T cells.

One entry per CDR3 protein results from TCRdb running MiXCR on the RT-PCR reads. The table lists roughly 700,000 distinct CDR3 sequences, approximately 15% of them singletons. V trimming: 8 bases; J trimming: 2 bases; junction bases outside the gene matches: 7. The germline V gene encodes CDR1 MNHNS and CDR2 SASEGT. CDR3 size: 14 residues. This clonotype was seen more than once but under ten times. What it recognizes is unknown. The specimen was PBMCs from blood, collected 14 to 15 days before vaccination. The receptor was derived from a man aged 45-60 years who received an inactivated influenza vaccine. The V call is TRBV6-1, the J call TRBJ2-3; 7 bases map to TRBD1. The CDR3 DNA sequence: TGTGCCAGCTCAGGGGGACAGATCACAGATACGCAGTATTTT. It is translated as CASSGGQITDTQYF.